One TCR beta chain is described in this entry. Its cognate antigen is unknown. A much larger clone is a single base away; this may be a read error. CDR1 is SGHTA and CDR2 is FQGTGA in the germline V gene. The CDR3 is made up of 15 amino acids. TCR beta CDR3 regions were amplified from RNA. The primer set for the first-round RT-PCR of the TCR CDR3 was HTBI. A single record per CDR3 protein comes from TCRdb applying MiXCR to the multiplex PCR reads. The sample holds some 300,000 distinct CDR3 sequences, about an eighth seen once. The sample comes from a study of T cells in Graves' hyperthyroidism and ophthalmopathy. The authors took PBMCs from over 8.5 ml fresh peripheral blood. Whole-study results and caveats: The majority of expanded thyroid clonotypes above 0.001 also appeared in blood.

This sequence joins TRBV7-3 and TRBJ2-7; 7 bases align to TRBD2. The J call may be faulty, since TRBJ2-1 better matches the DNA end. The sequencing input was blood. This receptor was taken from a woman under 40 with Graves' hyperthyroidism that later progressed to Graves' ophthalmopathy. The CDR3 protein is CASSLKAGEFHEQFF. The CDR3 region has the DNA TGTGCCAGCAGCCTTAAGGCGGGAGAGTTCCACGAGCAGTTCTTC.